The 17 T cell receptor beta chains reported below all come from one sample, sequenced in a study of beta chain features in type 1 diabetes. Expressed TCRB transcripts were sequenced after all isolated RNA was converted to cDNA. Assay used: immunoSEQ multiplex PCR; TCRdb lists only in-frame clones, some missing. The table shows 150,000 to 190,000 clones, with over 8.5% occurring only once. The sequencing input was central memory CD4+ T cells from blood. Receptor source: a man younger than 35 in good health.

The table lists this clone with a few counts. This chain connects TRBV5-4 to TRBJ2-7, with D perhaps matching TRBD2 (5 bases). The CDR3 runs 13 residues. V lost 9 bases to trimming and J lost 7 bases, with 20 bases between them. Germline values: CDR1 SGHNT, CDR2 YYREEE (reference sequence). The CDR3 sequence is CATHPGGMREQYF. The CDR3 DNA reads TGTGCCACCCATCCCGGAGGCATGCGGGAGCAGTACTTC.

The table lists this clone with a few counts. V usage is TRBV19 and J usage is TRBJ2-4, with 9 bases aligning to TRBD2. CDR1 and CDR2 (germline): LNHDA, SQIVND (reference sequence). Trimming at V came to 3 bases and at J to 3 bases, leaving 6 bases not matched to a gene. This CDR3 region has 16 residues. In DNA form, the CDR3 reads TGTGCCAGTAGTATTTTAGCGGGAGAGGTCAAAAACATTCAGTACTTC. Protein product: CASSILAGEVKNIQYF.

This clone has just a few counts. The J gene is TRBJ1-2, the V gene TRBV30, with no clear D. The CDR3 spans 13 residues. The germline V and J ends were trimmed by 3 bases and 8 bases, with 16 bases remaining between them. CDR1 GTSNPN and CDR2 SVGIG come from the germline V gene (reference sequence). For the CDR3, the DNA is TGTGCCTGGAGCCACGACTCTGGCACAGGCTACACCTTC. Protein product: CAWSHDSGTGYTF. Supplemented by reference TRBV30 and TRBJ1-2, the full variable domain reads SQTIHQWPATLVQPVGSPLSLECTVEGTSNPNLYWYRQAAGRGLQLLFYSVGIGQISSEVPQNLSASRPQDRQFILSSKKLLLSDSGFYLCAWSHDSGTGYTFGSGTRLTVV.

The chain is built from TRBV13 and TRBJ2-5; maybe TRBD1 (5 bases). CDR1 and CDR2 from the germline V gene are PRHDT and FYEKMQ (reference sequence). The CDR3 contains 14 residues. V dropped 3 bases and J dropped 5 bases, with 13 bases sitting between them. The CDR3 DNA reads TGTGCCAGCAGCTTCCGGCCGTCAGGGGAGACCCAGTACTTC. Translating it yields CASSFRPSGETQYF.

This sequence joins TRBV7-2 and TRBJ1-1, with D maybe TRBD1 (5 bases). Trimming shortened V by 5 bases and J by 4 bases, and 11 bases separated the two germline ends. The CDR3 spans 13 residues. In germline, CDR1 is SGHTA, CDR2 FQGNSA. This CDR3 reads CASSLRQLTEAFF. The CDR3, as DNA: TGTGCCAGCAGCCTTCGACAGCTCACTGAAGCTTTCTTT.

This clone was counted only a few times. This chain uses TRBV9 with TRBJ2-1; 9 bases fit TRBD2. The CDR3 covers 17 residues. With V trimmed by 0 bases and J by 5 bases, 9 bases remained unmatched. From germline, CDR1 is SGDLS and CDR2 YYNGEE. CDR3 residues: CASSVAPLGGGDNEQFF. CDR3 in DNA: TGTGCCAGCAGCGTAGCGCCTCTTGGCGGGGGGGACAATGAGCAGTTCTTC.

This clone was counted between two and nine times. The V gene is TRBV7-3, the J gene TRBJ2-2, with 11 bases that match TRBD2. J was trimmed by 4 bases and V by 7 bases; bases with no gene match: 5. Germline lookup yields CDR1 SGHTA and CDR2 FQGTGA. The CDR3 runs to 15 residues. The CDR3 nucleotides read TGTGCCAGCACCCTAGCGGGGGGCGGCACCGGGGAGCTGTTTTTT. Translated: CASTLAGGGTGELFF.

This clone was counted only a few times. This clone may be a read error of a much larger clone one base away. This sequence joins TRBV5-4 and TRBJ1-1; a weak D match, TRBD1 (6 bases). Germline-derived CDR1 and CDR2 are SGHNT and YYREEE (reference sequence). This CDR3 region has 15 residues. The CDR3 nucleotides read TGTTCCAGCAGCCCTGGCACAGGGAGCAACACTGAAGCTTTCTTT. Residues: CSSSPGTGSNTEAFF.

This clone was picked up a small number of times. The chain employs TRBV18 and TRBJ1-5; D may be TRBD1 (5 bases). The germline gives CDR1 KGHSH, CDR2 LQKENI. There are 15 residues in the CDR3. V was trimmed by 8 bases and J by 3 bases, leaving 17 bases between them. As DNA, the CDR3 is TGTGCCAGCGCACTGAATGGGGCCAACAATCAGCCCCAGCATTTT. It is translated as CASALNGANNQPQHF.

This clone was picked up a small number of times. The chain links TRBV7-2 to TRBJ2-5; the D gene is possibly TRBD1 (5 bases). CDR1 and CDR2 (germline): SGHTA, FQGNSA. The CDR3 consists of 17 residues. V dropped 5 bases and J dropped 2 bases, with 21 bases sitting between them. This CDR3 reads CASSPRKKGKLQETQYF. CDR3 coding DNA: TGTGCCAGCAGCCCAAGGAAGAAGGGGAAATTACAAGAGACCCAGTACTTC.

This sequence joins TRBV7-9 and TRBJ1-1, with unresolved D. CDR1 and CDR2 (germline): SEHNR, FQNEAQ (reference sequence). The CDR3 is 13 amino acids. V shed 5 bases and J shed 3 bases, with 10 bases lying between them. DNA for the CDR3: TGTGCCAGCAGCCCCACCTCCTACACTGAAGCTTTCTTT. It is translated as CASSPTSYTEAFF.

CDR3 sequence (DNA): TGTGCCAGCAGCCAGAGAGACCTCCGGGGCTACACCTTC. It encodes CASSQRDLRGYTF. This chain connects TRBV9 to TRBJ1-2, with no clear D. Deletions cut 4 bases from V and 8 bases from J, with 15 bases between. The germline gives CDR1 SGDLS, CDR2 YYNGEE. This CDR3 spans 13 amino acids.

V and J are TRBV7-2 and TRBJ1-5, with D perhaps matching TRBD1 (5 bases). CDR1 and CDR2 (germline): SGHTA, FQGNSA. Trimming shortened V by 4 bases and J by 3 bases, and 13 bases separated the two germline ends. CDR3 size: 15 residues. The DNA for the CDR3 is TGTGCCAGCAGCTCGGTTTCAGGGAACAATCAGCCCCAGCATTTT. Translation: CASSSVSGNNQPQHF.

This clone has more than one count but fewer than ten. The CDR3: CSVSSSGSSYNEQFF. The CDR3 nucleotides read TGCAGCGTGAGCTCTAGCGGGAGCTCCTACAATGAGCAGTTCTTC. This sequence joins TRBV29-1 and TRBJ2-1; 10 bases line up with TRBD2. V shed 6 bases and J 0 bases; nucleotides not matched to a gene: 5. The CDR3 length is 15 residues. In germline, CDR1 is SQVTM, CDR2 ANQGSEA.

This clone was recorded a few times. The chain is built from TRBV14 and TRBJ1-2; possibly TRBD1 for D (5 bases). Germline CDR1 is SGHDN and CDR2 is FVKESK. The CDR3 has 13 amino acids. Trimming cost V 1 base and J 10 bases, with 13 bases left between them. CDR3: CASSQAPYRPYTF. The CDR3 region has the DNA TGTGCCAGCAGCCAAGCTCCCTACAGGCCCTACACCTTC.

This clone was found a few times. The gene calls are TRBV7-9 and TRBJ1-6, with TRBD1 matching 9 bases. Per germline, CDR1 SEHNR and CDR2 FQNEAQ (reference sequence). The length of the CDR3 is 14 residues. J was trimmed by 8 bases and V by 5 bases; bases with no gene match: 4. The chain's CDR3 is CASSLDRGDSPLHF. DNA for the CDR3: TGTGCCAGCAGCCTGGACAGGGGAGATTCACCCCTCCACTTT.

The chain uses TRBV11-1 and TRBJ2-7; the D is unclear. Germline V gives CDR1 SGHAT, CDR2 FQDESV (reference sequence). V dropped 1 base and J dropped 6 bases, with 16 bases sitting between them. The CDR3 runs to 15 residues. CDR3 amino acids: CASSLVSTSVREQYF. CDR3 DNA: TGTGCCAGCAGCTTAGTGTCTACATCCGTCCGCGAGCAGTACTTC.